The T cell receptor (beta chain) under discussion was sequenced for a study of T cell responses to AZD1222 COVID-19 vaccine. Only in-frame clones appear in the TCRdb table, and some are missing; sequencing was by immunoSEQ multiplex PCR. The data hold 140,000 or so clones, with approximately 86% observed a single time. Study-level results: Regions 160-218 and 743-854 held dominance among vaccine-associated CD4 TCRs, which spanned spike. Reports indicate that nearly half of spike-specific TCRs are directed at unmutated variant regions. Clonal diversity was possibly underestimated, and white British individuals and females predominated among donors.

In the case of this clone: Its target is unknown.

The study pooled second doses at about 4 or about 12 weeks. This CDR3 contains 14 residues. The TCR was taken from an adult who received the AZD1222 COVID-19 vaccine. Sequenced here: peripheral blood, sampled 28 days after the second AZD1222 dose. V and J are TRBV1 and TRBJ1-2; the table assigns TRBD1, which was not confirmed against the DNA. TRBV1 is assigned pseudogene status. This CDR3 reads CTSSRDRDVYGYTF. CDR3 sequence (DNA): TGCACCAGCAGCAGGGACAGGGATGTCTATGGCTACACCTTC.